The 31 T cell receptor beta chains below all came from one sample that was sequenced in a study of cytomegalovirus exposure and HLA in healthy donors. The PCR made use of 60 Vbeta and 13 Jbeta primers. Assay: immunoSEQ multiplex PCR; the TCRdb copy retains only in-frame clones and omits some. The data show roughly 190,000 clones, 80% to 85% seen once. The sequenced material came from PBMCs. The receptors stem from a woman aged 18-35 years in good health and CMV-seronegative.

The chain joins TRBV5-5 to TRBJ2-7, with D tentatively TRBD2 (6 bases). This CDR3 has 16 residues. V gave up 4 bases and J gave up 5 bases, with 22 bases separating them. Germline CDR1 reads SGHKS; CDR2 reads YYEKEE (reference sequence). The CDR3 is CASSPSPSPRGNEQYF. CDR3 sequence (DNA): TGTGCCAGCAGCCCCTCGCCCTCGCCCCGGGGGAACGAGCAGTACTTC.

CDR3: CSGAGGNEQFF. The CDR3 DNA sequence: TGCAGTGGGGCAGGGGGGAATGAGCAGTTCTTC. This chain connects TRBV20-1 to TRBJ2-1, with D maybe TRBD1 (7 bases). V shed 7 bases and J shed 7 bases, with 11 bases lying between them. The germline gives CDR1 DFQATT, CDR2 SNEGSKA (reference sequence). The CDR3 contains 11 residues.

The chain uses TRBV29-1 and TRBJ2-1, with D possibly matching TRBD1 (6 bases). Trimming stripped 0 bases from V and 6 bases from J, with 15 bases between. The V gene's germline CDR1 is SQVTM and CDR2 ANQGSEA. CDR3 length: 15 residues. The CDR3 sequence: CSVEDRGRGGNEQFF. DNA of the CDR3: TGCAGCGTTGAAGACCGGGGCAGGGGTGGCAATGAGCAGTTCTTC.

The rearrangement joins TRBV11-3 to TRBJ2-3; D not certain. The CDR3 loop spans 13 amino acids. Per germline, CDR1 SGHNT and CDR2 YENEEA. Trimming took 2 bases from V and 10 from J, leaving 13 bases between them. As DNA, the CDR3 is TGTGCCAGCAGCTTACGAGGTCCCTCTGCGCAGTATTTT. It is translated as CASSLRGPSAQYF.

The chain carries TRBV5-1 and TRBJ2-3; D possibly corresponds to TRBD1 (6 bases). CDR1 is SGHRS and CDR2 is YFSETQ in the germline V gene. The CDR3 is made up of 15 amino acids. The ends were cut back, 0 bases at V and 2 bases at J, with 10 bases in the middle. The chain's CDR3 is CASSLGRTVTDTQYF. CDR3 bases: TGCGCCAGCAGCTTGGGGAGGACAGTCACAGATACGCAGTATTTT. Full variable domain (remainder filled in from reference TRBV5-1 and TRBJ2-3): KAGVTQTPRYLIKTRGQQVTLSCSPISGHRSVSWYQQTPGQGLQFLFEYFSETQRNKGNFPGRFSGRQFSNSRSEMNVSTLELGDSALYLCASSLGRTVTDTQYFGPGTRLTVL.

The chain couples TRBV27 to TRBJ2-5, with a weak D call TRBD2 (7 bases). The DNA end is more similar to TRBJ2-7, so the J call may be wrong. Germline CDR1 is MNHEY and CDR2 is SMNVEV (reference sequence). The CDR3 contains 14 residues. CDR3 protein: CASSSVIGGDEQYF. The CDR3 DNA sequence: TGTGCCAGCAGTTCGGTGATAGGGGGGGACGAGCAGTACTTC.

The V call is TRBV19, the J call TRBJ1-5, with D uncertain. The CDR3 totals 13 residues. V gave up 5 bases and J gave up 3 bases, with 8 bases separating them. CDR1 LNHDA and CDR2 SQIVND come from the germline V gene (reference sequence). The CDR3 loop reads CASSGGFNQPQHF. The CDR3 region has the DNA TGTGCCAGTAGTGGCGGATTCAATCAGCCCCAGCATTTT.

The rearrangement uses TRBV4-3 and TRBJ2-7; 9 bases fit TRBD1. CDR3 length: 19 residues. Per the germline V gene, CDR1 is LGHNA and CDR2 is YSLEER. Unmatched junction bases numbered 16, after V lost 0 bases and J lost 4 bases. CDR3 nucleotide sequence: TGCGCCAGCAGCCAAGACACCGGGACAGGGCTCGTGGTTGGGTACGAGCAGTACTTC. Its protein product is CASSQDTGTGLVVGYEQYF.

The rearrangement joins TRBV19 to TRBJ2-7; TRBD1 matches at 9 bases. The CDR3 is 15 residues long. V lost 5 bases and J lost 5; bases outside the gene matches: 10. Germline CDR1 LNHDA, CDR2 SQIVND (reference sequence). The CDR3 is CASSPGQGLPNEQYF. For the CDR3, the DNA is TGTGCCAGTAGTCCAGGACAGGGGCTGCCCAACGAGCAGTACTTC.

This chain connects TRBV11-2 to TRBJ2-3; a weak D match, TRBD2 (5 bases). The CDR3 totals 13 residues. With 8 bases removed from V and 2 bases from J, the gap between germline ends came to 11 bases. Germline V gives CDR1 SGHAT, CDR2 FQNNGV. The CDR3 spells CASRGPHTDTQYF. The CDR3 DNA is TGTGCCAGCCGGGGTCCACACACAGATACGCAGTATTTT.

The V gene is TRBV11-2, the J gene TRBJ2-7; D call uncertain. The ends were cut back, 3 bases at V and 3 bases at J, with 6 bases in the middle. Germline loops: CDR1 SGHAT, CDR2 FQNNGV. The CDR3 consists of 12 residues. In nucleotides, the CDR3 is TGTGCCAGCAGCTTTGGCCACTACGAGCAGTACTTC. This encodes CASSFGHYEQYF.

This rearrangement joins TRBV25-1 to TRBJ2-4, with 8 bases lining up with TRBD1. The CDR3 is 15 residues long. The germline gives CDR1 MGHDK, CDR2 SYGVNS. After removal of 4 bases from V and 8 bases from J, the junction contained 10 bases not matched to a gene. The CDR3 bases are TGTGCCAGCAGTGCGACAGGGGATTTATCGGACATTCAGTACTTC. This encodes CASSATGDLSDIQYF.

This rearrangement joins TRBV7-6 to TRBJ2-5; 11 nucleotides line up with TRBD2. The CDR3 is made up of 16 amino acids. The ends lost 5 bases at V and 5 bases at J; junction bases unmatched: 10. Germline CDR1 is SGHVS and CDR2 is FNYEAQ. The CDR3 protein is CASSARPGLAAETQYF. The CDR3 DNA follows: TGTGCCAGCAGCGCGCGACCGGGACTAGCGGCGGAGACCCAGTACTTC.

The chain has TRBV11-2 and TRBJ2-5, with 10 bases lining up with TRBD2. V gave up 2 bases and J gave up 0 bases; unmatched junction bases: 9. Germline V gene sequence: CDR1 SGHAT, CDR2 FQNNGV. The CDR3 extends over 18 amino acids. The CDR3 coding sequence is TGTGCCAGCAGCTTACTTGGGCTAGCGGGGGAATACCAAGAGACCCAGTACTTC. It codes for CASSLLGLAGEYQETQYF.

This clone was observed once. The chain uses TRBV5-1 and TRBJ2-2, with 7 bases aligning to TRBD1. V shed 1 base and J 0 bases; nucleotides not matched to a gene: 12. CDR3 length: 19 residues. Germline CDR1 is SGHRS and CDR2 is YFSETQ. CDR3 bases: TGCGCCAGCAGCTTGCCCTTAGGACAGGCGGCGGCGAACACCGGGGAGCTGTTTTTT. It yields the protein CASSLPLGQAAANTGELFF.

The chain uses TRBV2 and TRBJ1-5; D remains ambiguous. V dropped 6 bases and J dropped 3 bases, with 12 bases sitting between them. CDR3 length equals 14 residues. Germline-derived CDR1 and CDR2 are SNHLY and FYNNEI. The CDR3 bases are TGTGCCAGCAGGGAACAGTTTTCCAATCAGCCCCAGCATTTT. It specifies CASREQFSNQPQHF.

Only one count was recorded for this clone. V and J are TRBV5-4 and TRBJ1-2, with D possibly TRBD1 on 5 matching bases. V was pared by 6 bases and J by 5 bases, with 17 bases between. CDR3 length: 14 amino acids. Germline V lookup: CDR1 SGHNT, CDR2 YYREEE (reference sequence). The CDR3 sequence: CASTLPGLPYGYTF. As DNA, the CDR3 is TGTGCCAGCACTCTCCCGGGACTCCCATATGGCTACACCTTC.

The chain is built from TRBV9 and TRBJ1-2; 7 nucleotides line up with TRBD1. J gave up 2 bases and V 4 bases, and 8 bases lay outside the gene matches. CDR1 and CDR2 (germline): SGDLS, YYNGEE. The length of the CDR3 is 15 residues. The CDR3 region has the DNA TGTGCCAGCAGCACTACCGCGACAGGGAACTATGGCTACACCTTC. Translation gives CASSTTATGNYGYTF. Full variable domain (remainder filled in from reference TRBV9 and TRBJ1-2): DSGVTQTPKHLITATGQRVTLRCSPRSGDLSVYWYQQSLDQGLQFLIQYYNGEERAKGNILERFSAQQFPDLHSELNLSSLELGDSALYFCASSTTATGNYGYTFGSGTRLTVV.

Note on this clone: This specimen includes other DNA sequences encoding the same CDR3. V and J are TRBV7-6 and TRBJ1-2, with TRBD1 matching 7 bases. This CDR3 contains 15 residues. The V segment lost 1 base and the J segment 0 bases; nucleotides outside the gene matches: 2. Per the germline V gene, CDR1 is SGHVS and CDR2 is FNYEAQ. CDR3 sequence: CASSLGQGANYGYTF. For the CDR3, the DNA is TGTGCCAGCAGCTTAGGGCAGGGGGCTAACTATGGCTACACCTTC. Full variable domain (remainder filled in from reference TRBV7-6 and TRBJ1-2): GAGVSQSPRYKVTKRGQDVALRCDPISGHVSLYWYRQALGQGPEFLTYFNYEAQQDKSGLPNDRFSAERPEGSISTLTIQRTEQRDSAMYRCASSLGQGANYGYTFGSGTRLTVV.

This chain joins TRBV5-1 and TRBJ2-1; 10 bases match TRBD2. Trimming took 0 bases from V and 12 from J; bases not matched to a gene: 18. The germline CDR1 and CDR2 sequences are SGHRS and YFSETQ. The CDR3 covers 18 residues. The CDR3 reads CASSLAASGSGGEMVQFF. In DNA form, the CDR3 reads TGCGCCAGCAGCTTGGCGGCTAGCGGGAGTGGGGGTGAAATGGTGCAGTTCTTC.

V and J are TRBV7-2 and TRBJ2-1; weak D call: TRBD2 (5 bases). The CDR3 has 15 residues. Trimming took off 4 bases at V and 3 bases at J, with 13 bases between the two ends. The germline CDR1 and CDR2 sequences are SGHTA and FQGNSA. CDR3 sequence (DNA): TGTGCCAGCAGCTCCCCGGGATATAACTACAATGAGCAGTTCTTC. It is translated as CASSSPGYNYNEQFF.

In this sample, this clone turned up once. As DNA, the CDR3 is TGTGCCAGCTCACCTAGGACAGGGGAGAACACTGAAGCTTTCTTT. It yields the protein CASSPRTGENTEAFF. The rearrangement links TRBV18 to TRBJ1-1; TRBD1 aligns across 9 bases. J was trimmed by 1 base and V by 3 bases; bases with no gene match: 3. Germline V gene sequence: CDR1 KGHSH, CDR2 LQKENI. The CDR3 has 15 residues.

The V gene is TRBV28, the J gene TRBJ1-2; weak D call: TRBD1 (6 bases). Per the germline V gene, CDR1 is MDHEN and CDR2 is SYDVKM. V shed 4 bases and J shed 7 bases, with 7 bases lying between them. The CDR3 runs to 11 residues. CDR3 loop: CASSWTVGYTF. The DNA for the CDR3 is TGTGCCAGCAGTTGGACAGTTGGCTACACCTTC.

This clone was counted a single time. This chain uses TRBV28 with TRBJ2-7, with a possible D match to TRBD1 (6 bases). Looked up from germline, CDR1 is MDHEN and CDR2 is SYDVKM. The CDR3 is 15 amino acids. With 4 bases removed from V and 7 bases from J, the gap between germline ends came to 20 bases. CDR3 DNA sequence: TGTGCCAGCAGTTCATATTGGACAGAACCTGGGGAGCAGTACTTC. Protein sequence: CASSSYWTEPGEQYF.

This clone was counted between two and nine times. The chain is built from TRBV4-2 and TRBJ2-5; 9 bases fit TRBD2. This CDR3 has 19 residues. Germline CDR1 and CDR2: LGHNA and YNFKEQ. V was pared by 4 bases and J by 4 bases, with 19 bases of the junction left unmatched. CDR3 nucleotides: TGTGCCAGCAGCCGCCTGATTGGAGTAGCGGGGGAAGCCAGAGAGACCCAGTACTTC. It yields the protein CASSRLIGVAGEARETQYF.

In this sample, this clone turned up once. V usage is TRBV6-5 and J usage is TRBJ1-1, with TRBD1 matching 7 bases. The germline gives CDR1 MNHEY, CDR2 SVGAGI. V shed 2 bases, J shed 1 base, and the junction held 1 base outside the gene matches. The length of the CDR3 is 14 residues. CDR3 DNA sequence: TGTGCCAGCAGTTACGACAGGGCGAACACTGAAGCTTTCTTT. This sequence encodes CASSYDRANTEAFF.

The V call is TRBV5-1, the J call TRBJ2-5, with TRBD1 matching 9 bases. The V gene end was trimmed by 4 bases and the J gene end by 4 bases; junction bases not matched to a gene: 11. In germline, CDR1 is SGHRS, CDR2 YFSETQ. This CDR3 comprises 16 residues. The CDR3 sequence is CASSPGTGRAAETQYF. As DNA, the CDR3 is TGCGCCAGCAGCCCGGGGACAGGGCGAGCCGCAGAGACCCAGTACTTC.

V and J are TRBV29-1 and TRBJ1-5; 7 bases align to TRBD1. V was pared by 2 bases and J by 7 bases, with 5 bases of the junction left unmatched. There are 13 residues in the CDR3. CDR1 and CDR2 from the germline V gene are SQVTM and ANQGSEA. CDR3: CSVETGVEQPQHF. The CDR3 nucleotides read TGCAGCGTTGAAACAGGGGTGGAACAGCCCCAGCATTTT.

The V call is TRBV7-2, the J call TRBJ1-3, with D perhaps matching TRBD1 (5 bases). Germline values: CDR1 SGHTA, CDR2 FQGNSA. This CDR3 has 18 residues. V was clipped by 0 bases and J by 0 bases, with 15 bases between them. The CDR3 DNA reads TGTGCCAGCAGCTTAGCGCTAAGTGGGGCTTACTCTGGAAACACCATATATTTT. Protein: CASSLALSGAYSGNTIYF.

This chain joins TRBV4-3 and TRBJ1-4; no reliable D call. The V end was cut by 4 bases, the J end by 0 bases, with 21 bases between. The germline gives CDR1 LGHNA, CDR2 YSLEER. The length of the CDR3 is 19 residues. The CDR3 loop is CASSPKLVSTDPTNEKLFF. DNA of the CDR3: TGCGCCAGCAGCCCCAAGCTTGTTAGTACAGACCCAACTAATGAAAAACTGTTTTTT.

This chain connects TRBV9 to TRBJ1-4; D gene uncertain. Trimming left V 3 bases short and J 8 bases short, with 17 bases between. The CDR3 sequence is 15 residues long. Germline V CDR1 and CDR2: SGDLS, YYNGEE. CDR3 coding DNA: TGTGCCAGCAGCGCCTCAGGAAACCGAGGGGAAAAACTGTTTTTT. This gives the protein CASSASGNRGEKLFF.